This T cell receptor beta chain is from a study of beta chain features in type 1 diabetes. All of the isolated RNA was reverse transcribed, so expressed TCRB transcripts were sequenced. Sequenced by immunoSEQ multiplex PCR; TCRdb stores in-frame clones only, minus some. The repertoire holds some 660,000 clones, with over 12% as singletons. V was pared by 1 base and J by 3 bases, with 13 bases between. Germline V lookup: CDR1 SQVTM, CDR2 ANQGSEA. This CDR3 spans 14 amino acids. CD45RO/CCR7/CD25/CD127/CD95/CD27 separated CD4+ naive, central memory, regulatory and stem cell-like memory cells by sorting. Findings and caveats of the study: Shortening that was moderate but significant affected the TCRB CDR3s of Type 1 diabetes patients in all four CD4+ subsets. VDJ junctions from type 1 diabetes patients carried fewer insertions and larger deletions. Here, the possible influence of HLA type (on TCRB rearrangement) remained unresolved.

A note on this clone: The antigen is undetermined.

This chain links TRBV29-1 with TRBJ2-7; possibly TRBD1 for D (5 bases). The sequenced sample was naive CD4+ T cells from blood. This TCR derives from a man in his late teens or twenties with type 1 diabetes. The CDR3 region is CSVEGPGAGYEQYF. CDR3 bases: TGCAGCGTTGAAGGACCTGGGGCCGGCTACGAGCAGTACTTC.